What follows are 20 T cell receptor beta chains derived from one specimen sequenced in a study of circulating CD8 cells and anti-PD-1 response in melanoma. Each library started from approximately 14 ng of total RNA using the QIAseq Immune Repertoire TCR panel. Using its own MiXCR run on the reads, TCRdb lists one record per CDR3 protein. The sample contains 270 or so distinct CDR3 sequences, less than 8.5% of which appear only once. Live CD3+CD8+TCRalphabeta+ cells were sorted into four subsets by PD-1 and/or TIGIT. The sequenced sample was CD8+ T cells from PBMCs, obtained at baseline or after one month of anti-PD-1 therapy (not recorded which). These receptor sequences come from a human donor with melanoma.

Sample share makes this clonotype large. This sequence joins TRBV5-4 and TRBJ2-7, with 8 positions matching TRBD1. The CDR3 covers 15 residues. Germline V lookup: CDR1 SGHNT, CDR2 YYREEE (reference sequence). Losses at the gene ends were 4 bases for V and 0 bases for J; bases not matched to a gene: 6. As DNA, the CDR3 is TGTGCCAGCAGCCCCCGGGACAGGAGCTCCTACGAGCAGTACTTC. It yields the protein CASSPRDRSSYEQYF.

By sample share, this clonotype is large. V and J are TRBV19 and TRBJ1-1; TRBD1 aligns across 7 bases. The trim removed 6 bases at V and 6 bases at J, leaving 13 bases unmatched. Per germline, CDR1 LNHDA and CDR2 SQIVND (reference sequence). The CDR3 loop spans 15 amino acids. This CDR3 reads CASSGHPRGKAEAFF. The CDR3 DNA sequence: TGTGCCAGTAGCGGACATCCCAGGGGGAAGGCTGAAGCTTTCTTT. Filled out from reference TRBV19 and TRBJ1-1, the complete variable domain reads DGGITQSPKYLFRKEGQNVTLSCEQNLNHDAMYWYRQDPGQGLRLIYYSQIVNDFQKGDIAEGYSVSREKKESFPLTVTSAQKNPTAFYLCASSGHPRGKAEAFFGQGTRLTVV.

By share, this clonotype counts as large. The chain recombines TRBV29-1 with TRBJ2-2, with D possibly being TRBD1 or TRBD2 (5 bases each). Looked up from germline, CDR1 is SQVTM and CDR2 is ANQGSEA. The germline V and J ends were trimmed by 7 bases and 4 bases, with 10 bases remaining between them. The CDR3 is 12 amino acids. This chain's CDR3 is CSARDGTGELFF. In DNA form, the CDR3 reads TGCAGCGCCAGGGACGGCACCGGGGAGCTGTTTTTT.

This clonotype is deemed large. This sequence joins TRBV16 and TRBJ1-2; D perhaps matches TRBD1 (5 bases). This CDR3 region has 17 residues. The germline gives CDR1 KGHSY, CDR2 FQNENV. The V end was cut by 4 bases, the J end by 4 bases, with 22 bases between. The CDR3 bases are TGTGCCAGCAGCCCAGGAGGGGCAGCGGTGGGAGTCTATGGCTACACCTTC. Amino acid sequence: CASSPGGAAVGVYGYTF. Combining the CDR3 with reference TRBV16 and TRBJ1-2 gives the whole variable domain GEEVAQTPKHLVRGEGQKAKLYCAPIKGHSYVFWYQQVLKNEFKFLISFQNENVFDETGMPKERFSAKCLPNSPCSLEIQATKLEDSAVYFCASSPGGAAVGVYGYTFGSGTRLTVV.

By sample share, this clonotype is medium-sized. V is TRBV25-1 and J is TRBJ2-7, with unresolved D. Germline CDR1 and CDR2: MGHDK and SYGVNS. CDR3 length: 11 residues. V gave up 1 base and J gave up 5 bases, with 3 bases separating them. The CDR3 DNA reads TGTGCCAGCAGTGAATTTAACGAGCAGTACTTC. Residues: CASSEFNEQYF.

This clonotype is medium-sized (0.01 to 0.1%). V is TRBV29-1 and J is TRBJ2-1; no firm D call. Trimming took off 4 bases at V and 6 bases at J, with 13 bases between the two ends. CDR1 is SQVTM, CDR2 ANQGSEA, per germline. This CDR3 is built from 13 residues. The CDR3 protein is CSVGRALRNEQFF. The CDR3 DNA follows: TGCAGCGTTGGACGCGCGTTACGCAATGAGCAGTTCTTC.

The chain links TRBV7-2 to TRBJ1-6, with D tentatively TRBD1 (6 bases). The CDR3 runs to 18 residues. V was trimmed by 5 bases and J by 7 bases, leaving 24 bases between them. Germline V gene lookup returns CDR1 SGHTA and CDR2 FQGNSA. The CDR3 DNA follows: TGTGCCAGCAGCCCTAGGGTAGGGCAGGGGTATTCAAATTCACCCCTCCACTTT. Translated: CASSPRVGQGYSNSPLHF.

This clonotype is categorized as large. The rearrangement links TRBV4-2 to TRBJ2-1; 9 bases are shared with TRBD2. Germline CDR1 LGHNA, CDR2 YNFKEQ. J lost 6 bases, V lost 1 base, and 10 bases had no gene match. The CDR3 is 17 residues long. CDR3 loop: CASSQGIAGVGGNEQFF. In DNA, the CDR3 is TGTGCCAGCAGCCAAGGCATAGCGGGAGTAGGGGGCAATGAGCAGTTCTTC.

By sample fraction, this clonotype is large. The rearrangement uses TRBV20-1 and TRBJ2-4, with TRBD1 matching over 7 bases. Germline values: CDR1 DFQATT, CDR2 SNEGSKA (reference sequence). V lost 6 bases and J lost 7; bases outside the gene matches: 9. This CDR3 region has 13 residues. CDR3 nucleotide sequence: TGCAGTGCCTCCGGGACAGTGGGGAACATTCAGTACTTC. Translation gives CSASGTVGNIQYF.

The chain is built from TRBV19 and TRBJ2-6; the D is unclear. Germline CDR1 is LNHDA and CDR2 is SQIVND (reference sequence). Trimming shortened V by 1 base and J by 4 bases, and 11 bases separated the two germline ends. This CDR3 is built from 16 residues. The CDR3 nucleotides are TGTGCCAGTAGTATAGCCCTGGCGCGGGGGGCCAACGTCCTGACTTTC. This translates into CASSIALARGANVLTF.

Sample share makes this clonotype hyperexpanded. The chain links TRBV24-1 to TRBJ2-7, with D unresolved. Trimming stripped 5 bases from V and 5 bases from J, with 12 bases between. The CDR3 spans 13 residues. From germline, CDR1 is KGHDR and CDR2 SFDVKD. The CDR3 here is CATSASWRDEQYF. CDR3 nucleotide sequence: TGTGCCACCAGTGCTTCTTGGCGAGACGAGCAGTACTTC.

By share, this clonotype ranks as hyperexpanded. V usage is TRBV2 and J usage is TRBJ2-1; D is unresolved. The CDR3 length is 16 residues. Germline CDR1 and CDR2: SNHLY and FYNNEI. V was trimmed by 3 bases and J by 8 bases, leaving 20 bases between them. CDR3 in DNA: TGTGCCAGCAGTGATCCCTCCGAAGCCACGTCAGATGAGCAGTTCTTC. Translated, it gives CASSDPSEATSDEQFF.

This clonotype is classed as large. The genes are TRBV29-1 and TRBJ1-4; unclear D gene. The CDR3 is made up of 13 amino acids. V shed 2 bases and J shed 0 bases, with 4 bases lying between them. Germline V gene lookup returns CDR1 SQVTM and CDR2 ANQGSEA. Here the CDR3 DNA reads TGCAGCGTTGAATACGCAACTAATGAAAAACTGTTTTTT. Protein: CSVEYATNEKLFF.

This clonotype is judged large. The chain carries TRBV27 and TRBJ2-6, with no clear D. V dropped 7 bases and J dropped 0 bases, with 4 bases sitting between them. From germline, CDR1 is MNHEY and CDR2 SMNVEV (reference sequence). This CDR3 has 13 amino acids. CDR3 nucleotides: TGTGCCAGCACCCCCTCTGGGGCCAACGTCCTGACTTTC. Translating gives CASTPSGANVLTF.

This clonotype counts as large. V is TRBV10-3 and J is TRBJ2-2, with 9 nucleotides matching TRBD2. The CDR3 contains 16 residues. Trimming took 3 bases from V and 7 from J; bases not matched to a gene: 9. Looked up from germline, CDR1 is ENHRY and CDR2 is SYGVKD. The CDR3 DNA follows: TGTGCCATCAGTGACGCCGGCGGGGGGGCAGGCGGGGAGCTGTTTTTT. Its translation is CAISDAGGGAGGELFF.

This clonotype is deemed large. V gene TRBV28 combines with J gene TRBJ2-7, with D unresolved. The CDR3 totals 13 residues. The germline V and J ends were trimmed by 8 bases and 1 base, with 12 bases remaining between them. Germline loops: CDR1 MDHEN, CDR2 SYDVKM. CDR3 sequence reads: CASQEVGSYEQYF. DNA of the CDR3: TGTGCCAGCCAGGAAGTTGGGTCCTACGAGCAGTACTTC.

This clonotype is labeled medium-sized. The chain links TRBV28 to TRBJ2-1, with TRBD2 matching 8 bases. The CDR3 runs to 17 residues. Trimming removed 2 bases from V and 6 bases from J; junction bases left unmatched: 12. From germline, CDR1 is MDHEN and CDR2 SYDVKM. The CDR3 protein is CASSLIGRGGLRNEQFF. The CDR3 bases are TGTGCCAGCAGTTTAATCGGTCGGGGGGGCTTGCGCAATGAGCAGTTCTTC.

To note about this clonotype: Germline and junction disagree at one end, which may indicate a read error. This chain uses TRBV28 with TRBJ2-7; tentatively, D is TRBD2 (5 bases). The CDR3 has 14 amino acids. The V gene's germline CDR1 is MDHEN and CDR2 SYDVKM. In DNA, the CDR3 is TGTGCCAGTCGAGGGCAGACCCGAACCTACGAGCGGTACTTC. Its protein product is CASRGQTRTYERYF.

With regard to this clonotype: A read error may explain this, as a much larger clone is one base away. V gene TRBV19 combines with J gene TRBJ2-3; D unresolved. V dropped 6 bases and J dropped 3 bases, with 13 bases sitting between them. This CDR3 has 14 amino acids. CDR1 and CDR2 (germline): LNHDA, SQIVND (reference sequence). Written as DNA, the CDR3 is TGTGCCAGTAGCCTCTCGATATTGACAGATACGCAGTATTTT. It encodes CASSLSILTDTQYF.

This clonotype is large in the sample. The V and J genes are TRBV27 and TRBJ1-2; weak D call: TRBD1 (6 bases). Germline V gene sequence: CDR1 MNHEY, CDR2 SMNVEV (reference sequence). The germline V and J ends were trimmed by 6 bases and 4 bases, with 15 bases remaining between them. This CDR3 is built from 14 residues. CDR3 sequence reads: CASSLGGQTYGYTF. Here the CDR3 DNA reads TGTGCCAGCAGCCTAGGTGGACAGACCTATGGCTACACCTTC.